These 19 T cell receptor beta chains were sequenced from one sample in a study of blood T cell repertoires in COVID-19 (dated by TCRdb to between 2020 and 2021). Libraries came from the immunoSEQ multiplex PCR assay. TCRdb provides this immuneACCESS table in a form limited to in-frame rearrangements. Some clones are lacking; in checked studies, under half of them reflect an unresolved V gene, and why the rest are absent is not known. This sample holds under 250,000 clones; approximately 91% were observed only once. The leading ten clones occupy 6.5% of the sample. The sample comprised peripheral blood. The receptors stem from a man aged 60 to 69 who had recovered from COVID-19.

The gene calls are TRBV29-1 and TRBJ1-1; D not certain. V lost 4 bases and J 0 bases, leaving 12 bases between the germline ends. The germline V gene encodes CDR1 SQVTM and CDR2 ANQGSEA. The CDR3 length is 14 residues. The CDR3 DNA sequence: TGCAGCGTTGGGGCGGGAGGGATGAACACTGAAGCTTTCTTT. Translated, it gives CSVGAGGMNTEAFF. The complete variable domain, with remaining parts taken from reference TRBV29-1 and TRBJ1-1, reads SAVISQKPSRDICQRGTSLTIQCQVDSQVTMMFWYRQQPGQSLTLIATANQGSEATYESGFVIDKFPISRPNLTFSTLTVSNMSPEDSSIYLCSVGAGGMNTEAFFGQGTRLTVV.

The rearrangement joins TRBV10-1 to TRBJ2-2; 8 bases align to TRBD1. V was clipped by 7 bases and J by 2 bases; unmatched bases: 6. CDR3 length equals 15 residues. The germline V gene encodes CDR1 WNHNN and CDR2 SYGVQD (reference sequence). The DNA of the CDR3 is TGCGCCAGCAAGGCGACAGGGGCTAACACCGGGGAGCTGTTTTTT. Protein: CASKATGANTGELFF.

The gene calls are TRBV5-4 and TRBJ1-2; 9 bases are a match to TRBD1. CDR1 SGHNT and CDR2 YYREEE come from the germline V gene (reference sequence). This CDR3 is built from 13 residues. With 2 bases clipped from V and 8 bases from J, the junction kept 4 bases outside the gene matches. The CDR3 nucleotides read TGTGCCAGCAGCTTACAGGGGGCTCGGGGCTACACCTTC. This gives the protein CASSLQGARGYTF.

The rearrangement uses TRBV11-1 and TRBJ1-1; no reliable D call. In germline, CDR1 is SGHAT, CDR2 FQDESV (reference sequence). V lost 2 bases to trimming and J lost 5 bases, with 9 bases between them. The CDR3 totals 13 residues. Here the CDR3 DNA reads TGTGCCAGCAGCTTATCGAGCAAAACTGAAGCTTTCTTT. Amino acid sequence: CASSLSSKTEAFF.

This clone has a handful of counts. The chain has TRBV5-6 and TRBJ1-6; D might be TRBD1 (5 bases). Per germline, CDR1 SGHDT and CDR2 YYEEEE. The V end was cut by 0 bases, the J end by 3 bases, with 13 bases between. The length of the CDR3 is 17 residues. DNA for the CDR3: TGTGCCAGCAGCTTGGCGGGGGGAGCAGGCTATAATTCACCCCTCCACTTT. Amino acids: CASSLAGGAGYNSPLHF.

This clone was recorded once. The J gene is TRBJ2-1, the V gene TRBV6-5, with TRBD1 identical over 10 bases. Germline V CDR1 and CDR2: MNHEY, SVGAGI. V lost 5 bases to trimming and J lost 7 bases; unmatched junction nucleotides: 5. The CDR3 length is 14 residues. In DNA form, the CDR3 reads TGTGCCAGCAGTCAGGGACAGGGGAGGAATGAGCAGTTCTTC. Amino acids: CASSQGQGRNEQFF.

The chain is built from TRBV7-9 and TRBJ1-4; D not certain. CDR3 size: 16 residues. Looked up from germline, CDR1 is SEHNR and CDR2 is FQNEAQ (reference sequence). V was shortened by 5 bases and J by 8 bases, with 21 bases between the two germline ends. CDR3 DNA sequence: TGTGCCAGCAGCCGCTCGGAGGCCCAAGGAAGGGAAAAACTGTTTTTT. Its protein is CASSRSEAQGREKLFF.

The chain couples TRBV3-1 (or the pseudogene TRBV3-2) to TRBJ2-3; TRBD2 aligns across 10 bases. V trimming: 4 bases; J trimming: 5 bases; junction bases outside the gene matches: 6. Germline V gene data show CDR1 as LGHDT and CDR2 as YNNKEL (reference sequence). This CDR3 is built from 15 residues. The CDR3 loop reads CASSLERGGRDTQYF. The CDR3, as DNA: TGTGCCAGCAGCCTCGAGCGGGGGGGCAGAGATACGCAGTATTTT.

The chain links TRBV5-4 to TRBJ1-6; 7 bases are a match to TRBD1. V shed 4 bases, J shed 7 bases, and the junction held 8 bases outside the gene matches. The CDR3 runs 15 residues. CDR1 and CDR2 (germline): SGHNT, YYREEE (reference sequence). The CDR3 region is CASSPKTGPNSPLHF. The CDR3 bases are TGTGCCAGCAGCCCAAAGACAGGGCCCAATTCACCCCTCCACTTT.

The chain couples TRBV5-8 to TRBJ1-6; D is undetermined. Germline V gene data show CDR1 as SGHTS and CDR2 as YDEGEE. The CDR3 is 14 amino acids. Deletions cut 0 bases from V and 7 bases from J, with 8 bases between. CDR3 residues: CASSLDTRNSPLHF. The CDR3 DNA sequence: TGTGCCAGCAGCTTGGACACCAGGAATTCACCCCTCCACTTT. Filled out from reference TRBV5-8 and TRBJ1-6, the complete variable domain reads EAGVTQSPTHLIKTRGQQATLRCSPISGHTSVYWYQQALGLGLQFLLWYDEGEERNRGNFPPRFSGRQFPNYSSELNVNALELEDSALYLCASSLDTRNSPLHFGNGTRLTVT.

CDR3 sequence (DNA): TGTGCCAGCAGCCCTCGGTCGGGTGGTTCTAATGAAAAACTGTTTTTT. Translated: CASSPRSGGSNEKLFF. The chain combines TRBV9 with TRBJ1-4; D is undetermined. Trimming shortened V by 4 bases and J by 3 bases, and 16 bases separated the two germline ends. CDR3 length equals 16 residues. Germline loops: CDR1 SGDLS, CDR2 YYNGEE. Drawing the rest from reference TRBV9 and TRBJ1-4, the complete variable domain is DSGVTQTPKHLITATGQRVTLRCSPRSGDLSVYWYQQSLDQGLQFLIQYYNGEERAKGNILERFSAQQFPDLHSELNLSSLELGDSALYFCASSPRSGGSNEKLFFGSGTQLSVL.

The chain recombines TRBV3-1 (or the pseudogene TRBV3-2) with TRBJ2-3, with 9 positions matching TRBD2. Germline assignment: CDR1 LGHDT and CDR2 YNNKEL (reference sequence). Trimming removed 8 bases from V and 2 bases from J; junction bases left unmatched: 8. CDR3 length equals 15 residues. The CDR3 DNA is TGTGCCAGCGCCAAGCGGGGGGACTCCACAGATACGCAGTATTTT. Its protein product is CASAKRGDSTDTQYF.

This rearrangement joins TRBV19 to TRBJ2-3; unclear D gene. The germline V and J ends were trimmed by 3 bases and 4 bases, with 17 bases remaining between them. CDR3 length: 16 residues. Germline V gene sequence: CDR1 LNHDA, CDR2 SQIVND (reference sequence). DNA for the CDR3: TGTGCCAGTAGTATGGGTCTAGTTCCCCTCTCAGATACGCAGTATTTT. Translation: CASSMGLVPLSDTQYF.

This clone was observed once. The chain uses TRBV20-1 and TRBJ2-7; 8 positions agree with TRBD1. The CDR3 is 14 residues long. The trim removed 3 bases at V and 0 bases at J, leaving 4 bases unmatched. Germline lookup yields CDR1 DFQATT and CDR2 SNEGSKA (reference sequence). The chain's CDR3 is CSASRDRSSYEQYF. DNA for the CDR3: TGCAGTGCTAGTAGGGACAGGAGCTCCTACGAGCAGTACTTC.

V gene TRBV27 combines with J gene TRBJ2-5; 13 nucleotides align to TRBD2. Germline trimming cut 6 bases from V and 5 bases from J; bases unmatched to any gene: 9. This CDR3 is 16 amino acids long. Germline assignment: CDR1 MNHEY and CDR2 SMNVEV (reference sequence). The DNA of the CDR3 is TGTGCCAGCAGGAATACTAGCGGGGGGGCCCGGGAGACCCAGTACTTC. Translation gives CASRNTSGGARETQYF.

This clone was seen repeatedly, ten times or more. V usage is TRBV5-4 and J usage is TRBJ2-7; 8 bases match TRBD2. Trimming removed 0 bases from V and 6 bases from J; junction bases left unmatched: 2. Per the germline V gene, CDR1 is SGHNT and CDR2 is YYREEE (reference sequence). This CDR3 spans 13 amino acids. CDR3 nucleotide sequence: TGTGCCAGCAGCTTGGAACTAGCGGCCGAGCAGTACTTC. Its translation is CASSLELAAEQYF.

This clone was seen more than once but under ten times. An end of the junction differs from the germline gene, which may be a read error. V is TRBV7-7 and J is TRBJ2-7; TRBD1 agrees at 8 bases. Per germline, CDR1 SSHAT and CDR2 FNYEAQ (reference sequence). CDR3 length: 15 residues. In DNA, the CDR3 is TGTGCTAGCAGCCCCTCCCCAGGGGGCGTTTACGAGCAGTACTTC. The encoded protein is CASSPSPGGVYEQYF.

CDR3 in DNA: TGCGCCAGCAGCTACTTAGCGGGACTTAACAATGAGCAGTTCTTC. This codes for CASSYLAGLNNEQFF. V and J are TRBV5-1 and TRBJ2-1, with 8 bases lining up with TRBD2. Per the germline V gene, CDR1 is SGHRS and CDR2 is YFSETQ. V lost 3 bases to trimming and J lost 5 bases; unmatched junction nucleotides: 7. The CDR3 runs 15 residues. Variable domain in full (rest from reference TRBV5-1 and TRBJ2-1): KAGVTQTPRYLIKTRGQQVTLSCSPISGHRSVSWYQQTPGQGLQFLFEYFSETQRNKGNFPGRFSGRQFSNSRSEMNVSTLELGDSALYLCASSYLAGLNNEQFFGPGTRLTVL.

This chain joins TRBV19 and TRBJ2-2; TRBD1 might be the D (6 bases). Germline CDR1 is LNHDA and CDR2 is SQIVND (reference sequence). CDR3 size: 18 residues. V was cut by 7 bases and J by 5 bases, with 26 bases left in between. The CDR3, as DNA: TGTGCCAGTACCCCCGGGCAGGGGACATACTTCTTTACCGGGGAGCTGTTTTTT. Protein: CASTPGQGTYFFTGELFF.